The 31 T cell receptor beta chains presented below share a single source sample, sequenced in a study of shared clonotypes between healthy human individuals. Naive CD8 cells, CD45RO-negative and positively selected for CCR7, excluded terminally differentiated effector memory CD45RA+ cells. Sequencing used immunoSEQ multiplex PCR; TCRdb keeps in-frame clones, though not all of them. The data show approximately 740,000 clones, about 91% seen once. The material sequenced was naive CD8+ T cells sorted from blood. These TCRs come from a young man in good health.

Here the CDR3 DNA reads TGTGCCAGCAGTTCGGGACAGGGGCGATATTCAAGTCAGCCCCAGCATTTT. Translation: CASSSGQGRYSSQPQHF. This chain connects TRBV5-8 to TRBJ1-5; 10 nucleotides match TRBD1. Trimming at V came to 5 bases and at J to 6 bases, leaving 14 bases not matched to a gene. The CDR3 contains 17 residues. The germline V gene encodes CDR1 SGHTS and CDR2 YDEGEE.

The chain uses TRBV5-1 and TRBJ2-1, with TRBD2 as a possible D gene (5 bases). In germline, CDR1 is SGHRS, CDR2 YFSETQ. The CDR3 length is 12 residues. Trimming cost V 4 bases and J 7 bases, with 9 bases left between them. For the CDR3, the DNA is TGCGCCAGCAGCGTCGGGAATAATGAGCAGTTCTTC. Its protein product is CASSVGNNEQFF.

The chain recombines TRBV7-3 with TRBJ2-1; no definite D call. CDR1 SGHTA and CDR2 FQGTGA come from the germline V gene. The V end lost 4 bases, the J end lost 7 bases, and 11 bases lay between the germline ends. The CDR3 runs 13 residues. CDR3 sequence reads: CASSSDPSNEQFF. In nucleotides, the CDR3 is TGTGCCAGCAGCTCAGACCCCTCGAATGAGCAGTTCTTC. Variable domain in full (rest from reference TRBV7-3 and TRBJ2-1): GAGVSQTPSNKVTEKGKYVELRCDPISGHTALYWYRQSLGQGPEFLIYFQGTGAADDSGLPNDRFFAVRPEGSVSTLKIQRTERGDSAVYLCASSSDPSNEQFFGPGTRLTVL.

With respect to this clone: The same CDR3 also results from other DNA sequences found in this sample. The chain uses TRBV29-1 and TRBJ1-1, with 7 nucleotides matching TRBD1. From germline, CDR1 is SQVTM and CDR2 ANQGSEA. V lost 7 bases, J lost 1 base, and 0 bases stayed unmatched. The CDR3 is 11 residues long. The CDR3 coding sequence is TGCAGCGGACAGGGGAACACTGAAGCTTTCTTT. As protein: CSGQGNTEAFF.

The CDR3 loop is CASSRRGWCEYF. The CDR3 DNA reads TGTGCCAGCAGCCGGAGGGGCTGGTGTGAGTACTTC. The rearrangement links TRBV28 to TRBJ2-5; D might be TRBD2 (6 bases). Trimming removed 6 bases at V and 12 bases at J, with 17 bases between. This CDR3 is built from 12 residues. Germline V CDR1 and CDR2: MDHEN, SYDVKM.

The genes are TRBV19 and TRBJ2-1; 12 nucleotides line up with TRBD2. The trim removed 7 bases at V and 3 bases at J, leaving 4 bases unmatched. There are 15 residues in the CDR3. The V gene's germline CDR1 is LNHDA and CDR2 SQIVND (reference sequence). For the CDR3, the DNA is TGTGCCAGTACCTCGACTAGCGGGAGCTACAATGAGCAGTTCTTC. Its translation is CASTSTSGSYNEQFF.

This chain connects TRBV11-2 to TRBJ2-1; the match to TRBD1 covers 11 bases. Trimming removed 4 bases from V and 0 bases from J; junction bases left unmatched: 8. The CDR3 length is 18 residues. Per germline, CDR1 SGHAT and CDR2 FQNNGV. CDR3 nucleotide sequence: TGTGCCAGCAGCTATACCCTCGGGACAGGGGGCTCCTACAATGAGCAGTTCTTC. Protein: CASSYTLGTGGSYNEQFF.

The V call is TRBV20-1, the J call TRBJ1-1; D remains ambiguous. Germline V CDR1 and CDR2: DFQATT, SNEGSKA (reference sequence). This CDR3 contains 10 residues. V lost 3 bases, J lost 7 bases, and 6 bases lay in between. The DNA for the CDR3 is TGCAGTGCTAGTGACGTTGAAGCTTTCTTT. Its translation is CSASDVEAFF.

This chain joins TRBV13 and TRBJ2-7; possibly TRBD2 for D (5 bases). V lost 9 bases to trimming and J lost 0 bases, with 12 bases between them. The CDR3 covers 13 residues. Germline V gene sequence: CDR1 PRHDT, CDR2 FYEKMQ (reference sequence). CDR3 nucleotide sequence: TGTGCCAGTGGACTCCTAAACTCCTACGAGCAGTACTTC. As protein: CASGLLNSYEQYF.

J is TRBJ2-7 and V is TRBV7-9; 14 nucleotides align to TRBD2. The CDR3 is 16 residues long. V shed 5 bases, J shed 5 bases, and the junction held 8 bases outside the gene matches. The germline V gene has CDR1 SEHNR and CDR2 FQNEAQ (reference sequence). DNA of the CDR3: TGTGCCAGCAGCCCACTTGGGACTAGCGGGAGCGACGAGCAGTACTTC. Encoded protein: CASSPLGTSGSDEQYF.

This chain connects TRBV21-1 to TRBJ2-7; the D call of TRBD2 is as the table states it, not checked on the DNA. TRBV21-1 is recorded as a pseudogene. The length of the CDR3 is 15 residues. The CDR3 loop reads CASSGLAGDFYEQYF. CDR3 DNA: TGTGCCAGCAGCGGGCTAGCGGGGGACTTCTACGAGCAGTACTTC.

The chain combines TRBV7-9 with TRBJ2-4, with D maybe TRBD2 (5 bases). The CDR3 consists of 18 residues. V lost 5 bases, J lost 4 bases, and 24 bases lay in between. Germline CDR1 SEHNR, CDR2 FQNEAQ (reference sequence). CDR3 sequence (DNA): TGTGCCAGCAGCGCTCCAGATGGCCTAGCAGCTCTTAAAAACATTCAGTACTTC. Protein sequence: CASSAPDGLAALKNIQYF.

This chain connects TRBV27 to TRBJ2-2; a weak D match, TRBD2 (6 bases). V was pared by 1 base and J by 3 bases, with 12 bases between. There are 16 residues in the CDR3. In germline, CDR1 is MNHEY, CDR2 SMNVEV (reference sequence). In DNA, the CDR3 is TGTGCCAGCAGTTTATATGGTGGAGGGTACACCGGGGAGCTGTTTTTT. Translated: CASSLYGGGYTGELFF.

The V and J genes are TRBV28 and TRBJ2-2, with a tentative D call TRBD2 (7 bases). Germline V gives CDR1 MDHEN, CDR2 SYDVKM. The V gene lost 5 bases and the J gene lost 4 bases, with 17 bases spanning the gap. The CDR3 length is 16 residues. The CDR3: CASSPLRGAPTGELFF. CDR3 DNA sequence: TGTGCCAGCAGTCCCCTCCGGGGGGCGCCCACCGGGGAGCTGTTTTTT.

This chain joins TRBV5-1 and TRBJ2-2, with D possibly being TRBD1 or TRBD2 (5 bases each). The CDR3 contains 17 residues. Per germline, CDR1 SGHRS and CDR2 YFSETQ. V was trimmed by 4 bases and J by 5 bases, leaving 21 bases between them. The DNA for the CDR3 is TGCGCCAGCAGCCCCCCCCGCGTGGGGGAGTTGACCGGGGAGCTGTTTTTT. It specifies CASSPPRVGELTGELFF.

The J gene is TRBJ2-1, the V gene TRBV19; 10 bases are shared with TRBD1. CDR3 size: 14 residues. The germline V gene encodes CDR1 LNHDA and CDR2 SQIVND (reference sequence). J gave up 7 bases and V 8 bases, and 8 bases lay outside the gene matches. The CDR3 DNA is TGTGCCAGTGTTTTGGGACAGGGGATGAATGAGCAGTTCTTC. Its translation: CASVLGQGMNEQFF.

This chain connects TRBV19 to TRBJ2-2; 7 bases fit TRBD1. CDR3 length equals 18 residues. V shed 5 bases and J 0 bases; nucleotides not matched to a gene: 12. CDR1 LNHDA and CDR2 SQIVND come from the germline V gene (reference sequence). DNA of the CDR3: TGTGCCAGTAGTGCGTTTTTAGGAGGACAGGCGAACACCGGGGAGCTGTTTTTT. Protein product: CASSAFLGGQANTGELFF.

This clone was detected only once. The sample has other DNA sequences that encode this CDR3 too. This rearrangement joins TRBV27 to TRBJ2-2, with D unclear. With 5 bases removed from V and 4 bases from J, the gap between germline ends came to 5 bases. Germline CDR1 is MNHEY and CDR2 is SMNVEV (reference sequence). This CDR3 comprises 12 residues. In DNA, the CDR3 is TGTGCCAGCAGTCCCGTCACCGGGGAGCTGTTTTTT. Translated, it gives CASSPVTGELFF.

This clone was found once. The chain has TRBV9 and TRBJ2-1; unclear D gene. This CDR3 has 15 residues. Germline V gene data show CDR1 as SGDLS and CDR2 as YYNGEE. V was trimmed by 0 bases and J by 6 bases, leaving 13 bases between them. The CDR3 sequence is CASSVGESRSNEQFF. In DNA, the CDR3 is TGTGCCAGCAGCGTAGGGGAAAGTCGGAGCAATGAGCAGTTCTTC.

This sequence joins TRBV13 and TRBJ2-7; tentative D call: TRBD1 (5 bases). The CDR3 spans 12 residues. V gave up 4 bases and J gave up 4 bases, with 8 bases separating them. The germline V gene encodes CDR1 PRHDT and CDR2 FYEKMQ (reference sequence). CDR3 bases: TGTGCCAGCAGCTCTGGGGCGTACGAGCAGTACTTC. It encodes CASSSGAYEQYF.

This chain's CDR3 is CASRKGTGELFF. The CDR3 region has the DNA TGTGCCAGCAGAAAGGGGACCGGGGAGCTGTTTTTT. This chain uses TRBV28 with TRBJ2-2, with D perhaps matching TRBD1 (5 bases). CDR1 and CDR2 from the germline V gene are MDHEN and SYDVKM. The CDR3 totals 12 residues. Trimming removed 6 bases at V and 5 bases at J, with 7 bases between.

The V call is TRBV11-2, the J call TRBJ2-7; unclear D gene. This CDR3 has 15 amino acids. V shed 1 base and J shed 2 bases, with 12 bases lying between them. Germline CDR1 reads SGHAT; CDR2 reads FQNNGV. CDR3 sequence (DNA): TGTGCCAGCAGCTTAGTCCCCTCTTTTACCTACGAGCAGTACTTC. It is translated as CASSLVPSFTYEQYF. Using reference TRBV11-2 and TRBJ2-7 for the parts outside the CDR3, the full variable domain is EAGVAQSPRYKIIEKRQSVAFWCNPISGHATLYWYQQILGQGPKLLIQFQNNGVVDDSQLPKDRFSAERLKGVDSTLKIQPAKLEDSAVYLCASSLVPSFTYEQYFGPGTRLTVT.

The rearrangement uses TRBV11-2 and TRBJ1-1, with TRBD1 matching 10 bases. Germline values: CDR1 SGHAT, CDR2 FQNNGV. The CDR3 loop spans 15 amino acids. J lost 2 bases, V lost 5 bases, and 5 bases had no gene match. The CDR3 spells CASSHGQGVNTEAFF. The CDR3 nucleotides are TGTGCCAGCAGCCACGGACAGGGGGTTAACACTGAAGCTTTCTTT.

V and J are TRBV29-1 and TRBJ1-4, with 9 positions matching TRBD1. This CDR3 spans 14 amino acids. CDR1 is SQVTM, CDR2 ANQGSEA, per germline. The V segment lost 7 bases and the J segment 4 bases; nucleotides outside the gene matches: 7. CDR3 DNA sequence: TGCAGCGCGATTTTGACAGGGGGTAATGAAAAACTGTTTTTT. Translating it yields CSAILTGGNEKLFF.

V gene TRBV6-1 combines with J gene TRBJ2-7; 12 bases are shared with TRBD2. The CDR3 runs to 16 residues. From germline, CDR1 is MNHNS and CDR2 SASEGT. The V gene end was trimmed by 4 bases and the J gene end by 3 bases; junction bases not matched to a gene: 7. CDR3 nucleotides: TGTGCCAGCAGTGGAAGACTAGCGGGAGTGGGCTACGAGCAGTACTTC. It specifies CASSGRLAGVGYEQYF.

A remark on this clone: Other nucleotide sequences in the sample specify the same CDR3. The chain uses TRBV27 and TRBJ2-5, with D hard to call. The CDR3 has 12 residues. Trimming took off 5 bases at V and 0 bases at J, with 4 bases between the two ends. CDR1 is MNHEY and CDR2 is SMNVEV in the germline V gene (reference sequence). The CDR3 loop reads CASSPNQETQYF. CDR3 DNA: TGTGCCAGCAGTCCCAACCAAGAGACCCAGTACTTC.

The CDR3 DNA sequence: TGTGCCAGCGGCGGCAACTATGGCTACACCTTC. This translates into CASGGNYGYTF. The chain recombines TRBV11-2 with TRBJ1-2; D not resolved. CDR3 size: 11 residues. Germline V gene data show CDR1 as SGHAT and CDR2 as FQNNGV. The V and J ends lost 8 bases and 2 bases respectively, with 6 bases between them.

The chain combines TRBV2 with TRBJ2-7; unclear D gene. V was shortened by 4 bases and J by 2 bases, with 9 bases between the two germline ends. CDR1 and CDR2 (germline): SNHLY, FYNNEI. The CDR3 totals 13 residues. CDR3 nucleotides: TGTGCCAGCAGTGGGACGCCCGCCTACGAGCAGTACTTC. It is translated as CASSGTPAYEQYF.

In DNA form, the CDR3 reads TGTGCCAGCAAGCCTCTTAGCGGGATCTCCTACAATGAGCAGTTCTTC. Residues: CASKPLSGISYNEQFF. The chain links TRBV2 to TRBJ2-1; 8 bases align to TRBD2. J gave up 0 bases and V 7 bases, and 8 bases lay outside the gene matches. Germline V gene data show CDR1 as SNHLY and CDR2 as FYNNEI. This CDR3 contains 16 residues.

The chain joins TRBV6-6 to TRBJ2-5; 8 bases agree with TRBD2. This CDR3 has 16 amino acids. J lost 5 bases, V lost 2 bases, and 10 bases had no gene match. Germline V gene sequence: CDR1 MNHNY, CDR2 SVGAGI (reference sequence). CDR3 loop: CASSYTQRERSETQYF. The DNA of the CDR3 is TGTGCCAGCAGTTACACCCAGCGGGAGAGATCGGAGACCCAGTACTTC.

This chain links TRBV4-1 with TRBJ2-7, with 7 bases fitting TRBD2. The length of the CDR3 is 16 residues. V shed 3 bases and J 1 base; nucleotides not matched to a gene: 9. Per germline, CDR1 MGHRA and CDR2 YSYEKL. The CDR3 DNA is TGCGCCAGCAGCCAGGCTTCAGCGGGACTTTCCTACGAGCAGTACTTC. Translation gives CASSQASAGLSYEQYF.